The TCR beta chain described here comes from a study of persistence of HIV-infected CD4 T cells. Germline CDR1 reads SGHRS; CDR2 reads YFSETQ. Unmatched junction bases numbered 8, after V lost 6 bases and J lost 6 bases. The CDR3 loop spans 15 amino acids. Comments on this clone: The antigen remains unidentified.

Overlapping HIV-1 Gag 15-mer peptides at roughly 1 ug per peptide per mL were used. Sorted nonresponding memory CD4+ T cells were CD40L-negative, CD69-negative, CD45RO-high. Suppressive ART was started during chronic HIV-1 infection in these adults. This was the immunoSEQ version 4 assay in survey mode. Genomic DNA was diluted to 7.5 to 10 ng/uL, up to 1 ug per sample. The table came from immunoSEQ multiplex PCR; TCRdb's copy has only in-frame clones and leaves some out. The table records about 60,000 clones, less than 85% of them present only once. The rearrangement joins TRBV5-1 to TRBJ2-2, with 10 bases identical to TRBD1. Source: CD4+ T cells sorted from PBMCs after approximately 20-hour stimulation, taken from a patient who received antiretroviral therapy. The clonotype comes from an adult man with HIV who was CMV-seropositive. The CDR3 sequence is CASKITGQGPGELFF. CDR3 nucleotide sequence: TGCGCCAGCAAAATAACGGGACAGGGGCCCGGGGAGCTGTTTTTT.